The 13 T cell receptor beta chains reported below all come from one sample, sequenced in a study of beta chain features in type 1 diabetes. Their specific antigens are unknown. The isolated RNA, all of it, was reverse transcribed, so expressed TCRB transcripts were what got sequenced. The data were produced by immunoSEQ multiplex PCR, yet TCRdb's version contains in-frame clones alone and is incomplete. This table has about 700,000 clones, about an eighth appearing once. Study-wide points: The study found moderately but significantly shorter TCRB CDR3s in all four CD4+ subsets of Type 1 diabetes patients.

Sequenced material: naive CD4+ T cells from blood. The origin of the receptors is a man aged 18 to 30 with type 1 diabetes.

This clone has just a few counts. The rearrangement uses TRBV19 and TRBJ2-7, with D unclear. Germline values: CDR1 LNHDA, CDR2 SQIVND (reference sequence). V lost 1 base and J lost 0, with 7 bases in between. The CDR3 loop spans 14 amino acids. In DNA form, the CDR3 reads TGTGCCAGTAGTATAGTAAGGGACTCCTACGAGCAGTACTTC. Protein sequence: CASSIVRDSYEQYF.

This clone was recorded a few times. The V call is TRBV29-1, the J call TRBJ2-3; 7 bases line up with TRBD1. The CDR3 has 14 amino acids. After removal of 6 bases from V and 0 bases from J, the junction contained 6 bases not matched to a gene. CDR1 and CDR2 from the germline V gene are SQVTM and ANQGSEA. DNA of the CDR3: TGCAGCGTACAGGGGACCCCTAGCACAGATACGCAGTATTTT. As protein: CSVQGTPSTDTQYF.

The rearrangement uses TRBV6-6 and TRBJ1-2; no reliable D call. CDR3 size: 13 residues. V lost 5 bases and J lost 4, with 11 bases in between. Per germline, CDR1 MNHNY and CDR2 SVGAGI (reference sequence). CDR3 sequence: CASSQTRSYGYTF. The DNA for the CDR3 is TGTGCCAGCAGTCAGACGCGGTCCTATGGCTACACCTTC.

This clone was counted a few times. V and J are TRBV29-1 and TRBJ1-2; TRBD1 aligns across 9 bases. This CDR3 has 11 residues. From germline, CDR1 is SQVTM and CDR2 ANQGSEA. Trimming cost V 7 bases and J 7 bases; bases outside gene matches: 4. This CDR3 reads CSGTGGFGYTF. The DNA for the CDR3 is TGCAGCGGCACAGGGGGCTTTGGCTACACCTTC.

The chain is built from TRBV14 and TRBJ2-7, with D perhaps given as TRBD1 or TRBD2 (5 bases each). The CDR3 covers 15 residues. Germline lookup yields CDR1 SGHDN and CDR2 FVKESK. The V gene lost 0 bases and the J gene lost 0 bases, with 9 bases spanning the gap. The CDR3 here is CASSQDRDASYEQYF. The CDR3 DNA is TGTGCCAGCAGCCAAGATAGGGACGCCTCCTACGAGCAGTACTTC.

This chain links TRBV5-6 with TRBJ2-3; TRBD2 aligns across 14 bases. The length of the CDR3 is 17 residues. Germline CDR1 is SGHDT and CDR2 is YYEEEE. V lost 3 bases to trimming and J lost 0 bases; unmatched junction nucleotides: 3. CDR3 in DNA: TGTGCCAGCAGCTGGGGGACTAGCGGGGGTAGCACAGATACGCAGTATTTT. Its protein product is CASSWGTSGGSTDTQYF.

This CDR3 reads CASSLDGGPYGYTF. CDR3 nucleotide sequence: TGTGCCAGCAGCTTAGATGGGGGACCCTATGGCTACACCTTC. This chain connects TRBV7-9 to TRBJ1-2; a weak D match, TRBD1 (5 bases). Trimming removed 1 base at V and 4 bases at J, with 10 bases between. This CDR3 is 14 amino acids long. Germline V lookup: CDR1 SEHNR, CDR2 FQNEAQ (reference sequence).

The chain employs TRBV30 and TRBJ1-3; D may be TRBD1 (5 bases). Germline values: CDR1 GTSNPN, CDR2 SVGIG (reference sequence). V was shortened by 2 bases and J by 0 bases, with 11 bases between the two germline ends. The CDR3 contains 15 residues. In DNA form, the CDR3 reads TGTGCCTGGAGTCAAGCGGGGACCTCTGGAAACACCATATATTTT. Translated, it gives CAWSQAGTSGNTIYF.

Only a few counts were recorded for this clone. The rearrangement uses TRBV7-2 and TRBJ1-1; D is ambiguous. Germline V CDR1 and CDR2: SGHTA, FQGNSA. This CDR3 has 12 amino acids. With 4 bases removed from V and 10 bases from J, the gap between germline ends came to 13 bases. CDR3 DNA sequence: TGTGCCAGCAGCTCCCGTGGGGTAGTAGCTTTCTTT. Translated, it gives CASSSRGVVAFF.

This clone came up a few times. The gene calls are TRBV14 and TRBJ2-7, with D perhaps TRBD2 (5 bases). The CDR3 has 14 residues. The V gene lost 4 bases and the J gene lost 4 bases, with 14 bases spanning the gap. CDR1 and CDR2 (germline): SGHDN, FVKESK. The CDR3 region has the DNA TGTGCCAGCAGCCCGATCCCGGGGTGGTACGAGCAGTACTTC. It translates to CASSPIPGWYEQYF.

The chain is built from TRBV7-6 and TRBJ2-2, with D possibly matching TRBD1 (6 bases). CDR1 and CDR2 (germline): SGHVS, FNYEAQ. V dropped 0 bases and J dropped 4 bases, with 9 bases sitting between them. The CDR3 is made up of 15 amino acids. The CDR3: CASSLAGTTTGELFF. CDR3 DNA: TGTGCCAGCAGCTTAGCCGGGACAACCACCGGGGAGCTGTTTTTT.

The J gene is TRBJ2-5, the V gene TRBV19; D might be TRBD1 (6 bases). Germline V gives CDR1 LNHDA, CDR2 SQIVND (reference sequence). CDR3 length: 15 residues. V gave up 5 bases and J gave up 5 bases, with 18 bases separating them. The CDR3 is CASSFRGSKMETQYF. The CDR3 DNA reads as TGTGCCAGTAGTTTCAGGGGATCGAAAATGGAGACCCAGTACTTC. Supplemented by reference TRBV19 and TRBJ2-5, the full variable domain reads DGGITQSPKYLFRKEGQNVTLSCEQNLNHDAMYWYRQDPGQGLRLIYYSQIVNDFQKGDIAEGYSVSREKKESFPLTVTSAQKNPTAFYLCASSFRGSKMETQYFGPGTRLLVL.

V is TRBV30 and J is TRBJ1-1; D remains unclear. Deletions cut 2 bases from V and 0 bases from J, with 7 bases between. The CDR3 runs 13 residues. Germline CDR1 reads GTSNPN; CDR2 reads SVGIG (reference sequence). The CDR3, as DNA: TGTGCCTGGAGTTTAGAGATGAACACTGAAGCTTTCTTT. It translates to CAWSLEMNTEAFF.